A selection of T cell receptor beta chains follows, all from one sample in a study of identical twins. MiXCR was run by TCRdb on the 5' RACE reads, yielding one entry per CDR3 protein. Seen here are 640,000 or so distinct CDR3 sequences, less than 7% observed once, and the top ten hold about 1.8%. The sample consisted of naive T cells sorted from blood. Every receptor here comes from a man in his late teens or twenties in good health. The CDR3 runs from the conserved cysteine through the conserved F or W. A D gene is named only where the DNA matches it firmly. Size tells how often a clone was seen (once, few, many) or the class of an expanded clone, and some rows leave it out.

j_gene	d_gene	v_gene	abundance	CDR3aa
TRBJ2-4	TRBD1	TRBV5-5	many	CASSLDRGDKNIQYF
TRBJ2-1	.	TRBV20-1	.	CSARRVKDEQFF
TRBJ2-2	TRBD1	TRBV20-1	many	CSAEPKDRGHAGELFF
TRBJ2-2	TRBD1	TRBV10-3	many	CAISEGTETTGELFF
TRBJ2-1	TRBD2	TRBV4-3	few	CASSQENPAGGVNEQFF
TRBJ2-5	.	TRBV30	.	CAWGTGGLEETQYF
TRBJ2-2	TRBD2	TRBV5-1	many	CASSAGLAGGRPGELFF
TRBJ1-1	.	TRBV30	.	CAWRETPAWWAFF
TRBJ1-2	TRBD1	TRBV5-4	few	CASSVGTGAGYTF
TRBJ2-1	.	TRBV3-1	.	CASSDGGNSYNEQFF
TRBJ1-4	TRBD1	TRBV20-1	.	CSARQFQQGAGEKLFF
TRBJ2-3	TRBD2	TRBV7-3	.	CASSAPSGVTDTQYF
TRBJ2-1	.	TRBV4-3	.	CASSQEGRGPDGQFF
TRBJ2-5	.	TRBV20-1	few	CSGEAGQETQYF
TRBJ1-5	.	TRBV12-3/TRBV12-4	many	CASSFGGAVFQPQHF
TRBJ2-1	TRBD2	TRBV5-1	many	CASSLVLAGNEQFF
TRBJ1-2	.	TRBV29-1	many	CSVGQANYGYTF
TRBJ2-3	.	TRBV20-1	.	CSASLAPDAQYF
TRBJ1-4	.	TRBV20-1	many	CSARVTGFDEKLFF
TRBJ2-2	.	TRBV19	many	CASNGGYTGELFF
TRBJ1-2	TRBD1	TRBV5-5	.	CASSLSHPTGTDGYTF
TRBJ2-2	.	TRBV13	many	CASSETEGEGELFF
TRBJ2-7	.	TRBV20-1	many	CSASSGAYEQYF
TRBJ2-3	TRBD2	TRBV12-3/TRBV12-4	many	CASPRGTVGTSGITDTQYF
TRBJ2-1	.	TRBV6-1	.	CASSEEELVFSMNEQFF
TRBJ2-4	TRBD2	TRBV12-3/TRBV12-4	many	CASSSFGPGLAGVNIQYF
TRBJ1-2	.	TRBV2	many	CASSATGYGYTF
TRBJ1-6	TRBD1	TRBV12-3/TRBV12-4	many	CASSTGVNNSPLHF
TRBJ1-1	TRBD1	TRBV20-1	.	CSASQDRANTEAFF
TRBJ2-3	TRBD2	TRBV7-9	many	CASTDSSGSTDTQYF
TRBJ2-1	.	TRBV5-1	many	CASSLSTGVIEQFF
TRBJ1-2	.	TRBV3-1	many	CASSQDGATDPGYTF
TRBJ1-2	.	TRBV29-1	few	CSVLGLEKGMYDHTF
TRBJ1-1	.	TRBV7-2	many	CASSLEGTGRAFF
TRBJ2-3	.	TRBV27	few	CASSPSPNRDTQYF
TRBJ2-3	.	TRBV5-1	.	CASIPYPGTDTQYF
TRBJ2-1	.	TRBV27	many	CASSPLALPNEQFF
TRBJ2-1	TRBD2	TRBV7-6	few	CASSLAHTSGLAFNEQFF
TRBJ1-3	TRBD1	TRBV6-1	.	CASSGPGQNSGNTIYF
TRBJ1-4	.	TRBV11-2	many	CASSRAPDMNEKLFF